Listed below are T cell receptor beta chains from one sample, sequenced in a study of response to subunit inactivated influenza vaccine. One entry per CDR3 protein, called by TCRdb with MiXCR from the RT-PCR reads. The table has hundreds of thousands of distinct CDR3 sequences, approximately 12% seen once; the top ten hold roughly 10%. This specimen consisted of PBMCs from blood, obtained on the day of vaccination. These receptors were taken from a man aged 45-60 years who received an inactivated influenza vaccine. The CDR3 runs from the conserved cysteine through the conserved F or W. Fields, in order: clone size, V gene, CDR3 length, D gene, J gene, CDR3 protein, CDR3 DNA. A D gene is named only where the DNA matches it firmly. A clone size is listed for some rows: how often the clone was seen (once, few, many), or a class if it is expanded.

>.|TRBV6-2/TRBV6-3|16|TRBD2|TRBJ2-7
CASARLAGGGRKEQYF
TGTGCCAGCGCCCGGCTAGCGGGAGGGGGACGAAAGGAGCAGTACTTC
>many|TRBV5-6|13|.|TRBJ2-7
CASSLATGYEQYF
TGTGCCAGCAGCTTGGCCACAGGCTACGAGCAGTACTTC
>.|TRBV9|15|TRBD2|TRBJ2-3
CASTIAGVDADTQYF
TGTGCCAGCACCATAGCGGGAGTGGACGCAGATACGCAGTATTTT
>many|TRBV12-3/TRBV12-4|13|.|TRBJ2-7
CASSLSGLYEQYF
TGTGCCAGCAGTTTGTCCGGGTTATACGAGCAGTACTTC
>.|TRBV12-3/TRBV12-4|13|.|TRBJ1-1
CASSLDSSTEAFF
TGTGCCAGCAGTTTAGACTCCAGCACTGAAGCTTTCTTT
>.|TRBV11-2|18|.|TRBJ2-5
CASSSHRGTFMSQETQYF
TGTGCCAGCAGCTCTCATCGCGGGACTTTCATGAGCCAAGAGACCCAGTACTTC
>many|TRBV7-2|14|TRBD1|TRBJ2-7
CASSLGDRFYEQYF
TGTGCCAGCAGCTTAGGGGACAGGTTCTACGAGCAGTACTTC
>few|TRBV6-5|17|.|TRBJ1-5
CASSYSGRGAANQPQHF
TGTGCCAGCAGTTACTCGGGGCGTGGGGCAGCTAATCAGCCCCAGCATTTT
>.|TRBV6-2/TRBV6-3|16|.|TRBJ2-7
CASSYLGGKGNYEQYF
TGTGCCAGCAGTTACCTAGGAGGAAAGGGTAACTACGAGCAGTACTTC
>few|TRBV6-1|16|TRBD1|TRBJ2-7
CASSEATGGIDYEQYF
TGTGCCAGCAGTGAAGCCACAGGGGGCATAGACTACGAGCAGTACTTC
>.|TRBV6-2/TRBV6-3|13|.|TRBJ2-7
CASSRAVFYEQYF
TGTGCCAGCAGCCGGGCCGTCTTCTACGAGCAGTACTTC
>few|TRBV7-6|16|.|TRBJ2-2
CASSLAGYGNTGELFF
TGTGCCAGCAGCTTAGCAGGGTATGGGAACACCGGGGAGCTGTTTTTT
>.|TRBV2|13|.|TRBJ1-2
CASRGDGGGGYTF
TGTGCCAGCAGGGGGGACGGCGGAGGGGGCTACACCTTC
>few|TRBV20-1|13|.|TRBJ2-1
CSAKGTTLNEQFF
TGCAGTGCTAAAGGGACCACTCTAAATGAGCAGTTCTTC
>.|TRBV4-2|17|TRBD1|TRBJ2-7
CASTPMVSGQGFYEQYF
TGTGCCAGCACCCCCATGGTTTCGGGACAGGGTTTCTACGAGCAGTACTTC
>.|TRBV28|11|.|TRBJ2-4
CASTFGGIQYF
TGTGCCAGCACCTTCGGGGGAATTCAGTACTTC
>.|TRBV19|14|.|TRBJ2-7
CASSMAGPLYEQYF
TGTGCCAGTAGTATGGCGGGACCGCTCTACGAGCAGTACTTC
>.|TRBV12-3/TRBV12-4|15|TRBD2|TRBJ2-1
CASSIAGGFYNEQFF
TGTGCCAGCAGTATAGCGGGGGGATTTTACAATGAGCAGTTCTTC
>many|TRBV5-1|15|.|TRBJ1-5
CASSLGDYSNQPQHF
TGCGCCAGCAGCTTGGGAGATTATAGCAATCAGCCCCAGCATTTT
>.|TRBV6-2/TRBV6-3|14|.|TRBJ2-7
CASSYSDLIYEHYF
TGTGCCAGCAGTTACTCGGATCTGATCTACGAGCACTACTTC
>few|TRBV7-2|14|.|TRBJ2-1
CASSLAISGNEQFF
TGTGCCAGCAGCTTAGCAATTAGTGGTAATGAGCAGTTCTTC
>.|TRBV7-8|16|TRBD1|TRBJ2-4
CASSLATGVAKNIQYF
TGTGCCAGCAGCTTAGCAACAGGGGTAGCCAAAAACATTCAGTACTTC
>.|TRBV10-3|14|TRBD1|TRBJ2-2
CAINRDRSGGELFF
TGTGCCATCAACCGGGACAGGTCCGGCGGGGAGCTGTTTTTT
>.|TRBV15|15|.|TRBJ2-1
CATSRDLERSNEQFF
TGTGCCACCAGCAGAGATCTTGAGAGATCTAATGAGCAGTTCTTC
>.|TRBV30|14|TRBD2|TRBJ2-1
CAWSELAAYNEQFF
TGTGCCTGGAGTGAACTAGCGGCCTACAATGAGCAGTTCTTC
>.|TRBV7-6|13|.|TRBJ1-2
CASSSLGNYGYTF
TGTGCCAGCAGCTCCTTGGGGAACTATGGCTACACCTTC
>.|TRBV5-8|13|TRBD1|TRBJ2-7
CASRQGVLREQYF
TGTGCCAGCAGACAGGGGGTACTTCGCGAGCAGTACTTC